Detailed here is one T cell receptor (beta chain). Its cognate antigen is unknown. TCRdb keeps only in-frame clones here, not all; method: immunoSEQ multiplex PCR. There are 150,000 or so clones in the sample; 91% occur only once, and 3.5% to 4% lies in the top ten. These data belong to a study of T cell responses to AZD1222 COVID-19 vaccine. Study-wide points: Just a handful of AZD1222 recipients tested seropositive at baseline.

The study pooled second doses at about 4 or about 12 weeks. Germline V CDR1 and CDR2: MGHRA, YSYEKL. The CDR3 is made up of 15 amino acids. The V and J ends lost 0 bases and 7 bases respectively, with 12 bases between them. Specimen: peripheral blood, collected 28 days after the second AZD1222 dose. This clonotype originated in an adult who received the AZD1222 COVID-19 vaccine. This chain joins TRBV4-1 and TRBJ2-2, with D perhaps matching TRBD1 (5 bases). CDR3 region: CASSQEGELGGELFF. DNA for the CDR3: TGCGCCAGCAGCCAAGAAGGGGAACTGGGCGGGGAGCTGTTTTTT.